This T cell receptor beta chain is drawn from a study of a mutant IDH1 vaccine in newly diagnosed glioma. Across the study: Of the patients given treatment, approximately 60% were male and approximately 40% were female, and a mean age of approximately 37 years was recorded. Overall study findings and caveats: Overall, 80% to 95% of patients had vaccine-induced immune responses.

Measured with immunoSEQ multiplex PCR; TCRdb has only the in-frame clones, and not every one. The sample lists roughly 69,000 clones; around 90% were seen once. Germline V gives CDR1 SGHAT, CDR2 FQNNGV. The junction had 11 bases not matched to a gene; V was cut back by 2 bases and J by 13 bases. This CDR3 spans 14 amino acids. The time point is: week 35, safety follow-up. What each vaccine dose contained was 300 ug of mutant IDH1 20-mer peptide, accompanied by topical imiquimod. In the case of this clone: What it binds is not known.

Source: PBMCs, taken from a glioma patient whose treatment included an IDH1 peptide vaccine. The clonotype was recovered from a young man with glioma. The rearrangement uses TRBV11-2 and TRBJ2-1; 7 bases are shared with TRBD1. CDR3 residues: CASSLHARDRGQFF. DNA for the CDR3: TGTGCCAGCAGCTTACATGCCCGGGACAGAGGTCAGTTCTTC.